This T cell receptor beta chain was recovered during a study of regulatory T cells in long-lasting Graves disease. Study-wide results and limits: TRBV28, TRBJ1-2 and TRBJ2-5 emerged as the favored segments in persistent disease. Fewer public clonotypes were shared by new patients (roughly 910) than by persistent patients (approximately 2,700). Newly diagnosed Graves' patients had higher TCR diversity than persistent ones.

Details on this clonotype: Its antigen is still unknown.

Germline lookup yields CDR1 ENHRY and CDR2 SYGVKD. This CDR3 is 13 amino acids long. J lost 9 bases, V lost 10 bases, and 11 bases had no gene match. Sequencing libraries for TCR beta were prepared with iRepertoire HTBI primers and Arm-PCR of CDR3 regions. TCRdb recomputed calls from the multiplex PCR reads with MiXCR, one row per CDR3 protein. The repertoire consists of roughly 500,000 distinct CDR3 sequences, with 20% to 25% occurring once and the leading ten covering about 7%. Time point meaning: persistent/refractory GD, antithyroid drugs over 5 years with positive TRAb. The TCR library used RNA extracted from PBMCs. Under American Thyroid Association guidelines, Graves' disease was diagnosed.

V usage is TRBV10-3 and J usage is TRBJ1-3, with 8 bases lining up with TRBD1. Sequencing was performed on peripheral blood mononuclear cells (PBMCs), taken when the disease was refractory, from a patient treated with antithyroid drugs. The TCR sequence derives from a female donor with Graves disease. CDR3 coding DNA: TGTGCCACCGGGACAGGTCAATATAGCACCATATATTTT. Encoded protein: CATGTGQYSTIYF.